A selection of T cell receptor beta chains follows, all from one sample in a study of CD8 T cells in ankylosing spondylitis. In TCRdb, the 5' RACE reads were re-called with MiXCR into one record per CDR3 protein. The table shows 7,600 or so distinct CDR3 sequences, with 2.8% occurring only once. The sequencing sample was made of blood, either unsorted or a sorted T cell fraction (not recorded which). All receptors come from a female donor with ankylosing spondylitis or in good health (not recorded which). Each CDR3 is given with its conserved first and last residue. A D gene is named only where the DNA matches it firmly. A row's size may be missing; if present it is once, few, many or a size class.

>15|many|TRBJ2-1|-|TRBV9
CASGKGPSSTNEQFF
TGTGCCAGCGGGAAGGGCCCCTCTTCTACGAATGAGCAGTTCTTC
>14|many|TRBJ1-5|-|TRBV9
CASSVGVGNQPQHF
TGTGCCAGCAGCGTAGGGGTAGGCAATCAGCCCCAGCATTTT
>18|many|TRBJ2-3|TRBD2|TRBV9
CASSAGLAGGRFTDTQYF
TGTGCCAGCAGCGCCGGACTAGCGGGGGGCCGCTTCACAGATACGCAGTATTTT
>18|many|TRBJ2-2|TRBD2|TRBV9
CASSVRIAGGPGAGELFF
TGTGCCAGCAGCGTTCGAATAGCGGGGGGCCCAGGGGCCGGGGAGCTGTTTTTT
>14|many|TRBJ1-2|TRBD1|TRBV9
CASSVGDRAYGYTF
TGTGCCAGCAGCGTAGGGGACAGGGCTTATGGCTACACCTTC
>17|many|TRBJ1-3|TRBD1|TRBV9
CASSVVGTAEPGNTIYF
TGTGCCAGCAGCGTAGTTGGGACAGCGGAGCCTGGAAACACCATATATTTT
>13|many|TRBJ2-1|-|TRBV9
CASSEAGSDEQFF
TGTGCCAGCAGCGAGGCGGGGTCGGATGAGCAGTTCTTC
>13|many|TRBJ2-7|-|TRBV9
CASSKGQSYEQYF
TGTGCCAGCAGCAAAGGACAATCCTACGAGCAGTACTTC
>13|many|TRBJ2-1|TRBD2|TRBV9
CASTASGYNEQFF
TGTGCCAGCACGGCTAGCGGTTACAATGAGCAGTTCTTC
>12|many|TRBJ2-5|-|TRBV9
CASSVGGETQYF
TGTGCCAGCAGCGTAGGAGGAGAGACCCAGTACTTC
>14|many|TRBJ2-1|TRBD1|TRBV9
CASSPWTGLNEQFF
TGTGCCAGCAGCCCCTGGACAGGGCTCAATGAGCAGTTCTTC
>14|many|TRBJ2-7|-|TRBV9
CASSPPGGGDEQYF
TGTGCCAGCAGCCCCCCGGGAGGGGGCGACGAGCAGTACTTC
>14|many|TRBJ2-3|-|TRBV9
CASSVETDRDTQYF
TGTGCCAGCAGCGTAGAGACAGACCGAGATACGCAGTATTTT
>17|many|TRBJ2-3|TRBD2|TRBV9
CASSTRLAGSSTDTQYF
TGTGCCAGCAGCACCAGACTAGCGGGGAGTAGCACAGATACGCAGTATTTT
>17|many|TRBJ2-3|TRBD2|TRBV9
CASSAGGGGGRTDTQYF
TGTGCCAGCAGCGCCGGAGGAGGCGGGGGGCGCACAGATACGCAGTATTTT
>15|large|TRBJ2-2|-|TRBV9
CASSVAGSNTGELFF
TGTGCCAGCAGCGTAGCAGGCTCTAACACCGGGGAGCTGTTTTTT
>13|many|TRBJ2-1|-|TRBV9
CASRPKMGDEQFF
TGTGCCAGCAGGCCCAAGATGGGCGATGAGCAGTTCTTC
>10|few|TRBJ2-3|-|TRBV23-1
CASSHLRRYF
TGTGCCAGCAGTCACCTACGGCGGTATTTT
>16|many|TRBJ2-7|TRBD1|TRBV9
CASSVGGQGSSYEQYF
TGTGCCAGCAGCGTAGGGGGACAGGGGAGCTCCTACGAGCAGTACTTC
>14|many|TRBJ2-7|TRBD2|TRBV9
CASSVGLAGYEQYF
TGTGCCAGCAGCGTGGGACTAGCGGGCTACGAGCAGTACTTC
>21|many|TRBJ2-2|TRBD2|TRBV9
CASSEGHPGLAGMLNTGELFF
TGTGCCAGCAGCGAGGGGCACCCGGGACTAGCGGGAATGCTGAACACCGGGGAGCTGTTTTTT
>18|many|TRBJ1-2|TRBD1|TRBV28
CASSLPDRDRDRGYGYTF
TGTGCCAGCAGTCTACCTGACCGAGACCGGGACAGGGGTTATGGCTACACCTTC
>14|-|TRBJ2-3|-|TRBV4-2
CASSQVLATDTQYF
TGTGCCAGCAGCCAAGTTCTAGCCACAGATACGCAGTATTTT
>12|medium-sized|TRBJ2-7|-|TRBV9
CASSPSPSEQYF
TGTGCCAGCAGCCCCAGCCCTAGCGAGCAGTACTTC
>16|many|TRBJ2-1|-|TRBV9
CASSPRGAVTYNEQFF
TGTGCCAGCAGCCCAAGGGGGGCAGTAACCTACAATGAGCAGTTCTTC
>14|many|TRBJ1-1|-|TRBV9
CASSAGGRNTEAFF
TGTGCCAGCAGCGCCGGGGGTAGGAACACTGAAGCTTTCTTT
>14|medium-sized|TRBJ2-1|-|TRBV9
CASSVHLNDNEQFF
TGTGCCAGCAGCGTACACCTCAATGACAATGAGCAGTTCTTC
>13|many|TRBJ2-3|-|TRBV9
CASRGIYTDTQYF
TGTGCCAGCAGGGGGATCTACACAGATACGCAGTATTTT